The 21 T cell receptor beta chains reported below all come from one sample, sequenced in a study of molecular identifiers for immune sequencing clone quantification. TCRdb reprocessed the PCR reads via MiXCR and lists one record per CDR3 protein. This table holds 15,000 to 25,000 distinct CDR3 sequences, roughly 20% found once. Sequencing input: naive CD8+ T cells from blood, with Jurkat cell RNA spiked in. The subset was: FACS-sorted CD8+CD4-CCR7+CD45RA+ naive T cells. Receptors were obtained from a human donor in good health. Some libraries in this study had Jurkat cell RNA spiked in.

By share of the sample, this clonotype is medium-sized. The chain employs TRBV7-2 and TRBJ2-7, with 8 nucleotides matching TRBD2. J was trimmed by 3 bases and V by 7 bases; bases with no gene match: 11. This CDR3 is 15 amino acids long. CDR1 and CDR2 (germline): SGHTA, FQGNSA. The CDR3 bases are TGTGCCAGCACCAACGGTGGGCTAGCGGGCTACGAGCAGTACTTC. Protein: CASTNGGLAGYEQYF.

Note on this clonotype: Possible read error: a much larger clone is one base away. The chain uses TRBV4-3 and TRBJ1-2; D call uncertain. This CDR3 contains 14 residues. Germline V gene data show CDR1 as LGHNA and CDR2 as YSLEER. The CDR3 protein is CASSQVSGSYVYTF. CDR3 DNA sequence: TGCGCCAGCAGCCAAGTGTCAGGCTCCTATGTCTACACCTTC.

This clonotype was observed many times. V usage is TRBV12-3 or TRBV12-4 and J usage is TRBJ1-5, with D possibly matching TRBD1 (5 bases). This CDR3 has 14 residues. V lost 7 bases and J lost 3, with 13 bases in between. The CDR3 region has the DNA TGTGCCAGCAAGTTAGGAGGGGCCAATCAGCCCCAGCATTTT. It specifies CASKLGGANQPQHF.

Concerning this clonotype itself: This may arise from a read error, as a much more abundant clone is one base away. The chain employs TRBV6-2 or TRBV6-3 and TRBJ2-5; D remains ambiguous. The CDR3 totals 14 residues. Per the germline V gene, CDR1 is MNHEY and CDR2 is SVGEGT. This CDR3 is CVSSYQAEQETQYF. CDR3 DNA sequence: TGTGTCAGCAGTTACCAGGCAGAACAAGAGACCCAGTACTTC.

Many counts were recorded for this clonotype. This chain links TRBV28 with TRBJ2-7, with TRBD2 identical over 8 bases. The length of the CDR3 is 14 residues. CDR1 MDHEN and CDR2 SYDVKM come from the germline V gene. V was clipped by 5 bases and J by 5 bases; unmatched bases: 8. The CDR3 DNA sequence: TGTGCCAGCAGTCCCCGGGGGGGCATCGACGAGCAGTACTTC. Its protein product is CASSPRGGIDEQYF.

This clonotype was seen repeatedly, ten times or more. This rearrangement joins TRBV28 to TRBJ1-6, with D tentatively TRBD1 (5 bases). V lost 6 bases, J lost 8 bases, and 14 bases lay in between. The CDR3 consists of 14 residues. CDR1 is MDHEN, CDR2 SYDVKM, per germline. CDR3 region: CASSLTRDYSPLHF. In DNA, the CDR3 is TGTGCCAGCAGCTTAACCCGGGACTATTCACCCCTCCACTTT.

The CDR3: CASSDMRGTGYEQYF. The DNA for the CDR3 is TGTGCCAGCAGCGATATGCGCGGAACGGGCTACGAGCAGTACTTC. The chain recombines TRBV7-9 with TRBJ2-7; D gene unclear. CDR1 is SEHNR, CDR2 FQNEAQ, per germline (reference sequence). V lost 5 bases, J lost 3 bases, and 17 bases lay in between. The CDR3 spans 15 residues.

Ten or more counts support this clonotype. This chain links TRBV7-8 with TRBJ1-2, with 10 bases matching TRBD1. The CDR3 totals 15 residues. V was pared by 1 base and J by 7 bases, with 6 bases of the junction left unmatched. Germline CDR1 and CDR2: SGHVS and FQNEAQ. CDR3 sequence reads: CASSLVGTGEGGYTF. For the CDR3, the DNA is TGTGCCAGCAGCTTAGTCGGGACAGGGGAGGGTGGCTACACCTTC.

This clonotype was seen a few times. The chain recombines TRBV21-1 with TRBJ2-1. TRBV21-1 is listed as a pseudogene. This CDR3 has 14 residues. The CDR3 region has the DNA TGTGCCAGCAGCAATAAATGGGAATACAATGAGCAGTTCTTC. Amino acids: CASSNKWEYNEQFF.

This clonotype has at least ten counts. This chain's CDR3 is CASTRGTDTQYF. CDR3 coding DNA: TGTGCCAGCACCCGCGGAACAGATACGCAGTATTTT. V and J are TRBV12-3 or TRBV12-4 and TRBJ2-3; D gene unclear. The ends were cut back, 7 bases at V and 3 bases at J, with 8 bases in the middle. This CDR3 spans 12 amino acids.

This clonotype was counted many times. The J gene is TRBJ1-5, the V gene TRBV7-9; D gene unclear. The V end lost 8 bases, the J end lost 0 bases, and 5 bases lay between the germline ends. The CDR3 consists of 12 residues. Germline V gene lookup returns CDR1 SEHNR and CDR2 FQNEAQ (reference sequence). CDR3 DNA: TGTGCCAGCTCTGATAGCAATCAGCCCCAGCATTTT. Translation gives CASSDSNQPQHF.

The sample holds a few counts of this clonotype. CDR3 region: CASSWTSGDTDTQYF. The CDR3 coding sequence is TGTGCCAGCAGTTGGACTAGCGGGGACACAGATACGCAGTATTTT. This chain links TRBV28 with TRBJ2-3, with TRBD2 matching 12 bases. From germline, CDR1 is MDHEN and CDR2 SYDVKM. CDR3 size: 15 residues. V gave up 4 bases and J gave up 2 bases; unmatched junction bases: 1.

About this clonotype: This may arise from a read error, as a much more abundant clone is one base away. The chain joins TRBV7-9 to TRBJ2-1; 10 positions agree with TRBD2. The CDR3 is 16 amino acids. Germline values: CDR1 SEHNR, CDR2 FQNEAQ (reference sequence). The CDR3 region has the DNA TGTGCCAGCAGCTTATTCCCTAGCGGGAGCTGGAATGAGCAGTCCTTC. Residues: CASSLFPSGSWNEQSF.

Points on this clonotype: A much larger clone differs from this one at a single base, so this may be a read error. V is TRBV6-5 and J is TRBJ2-5, with TRBD1 matching over 8 bases. Germline V lookup: CDR1 MNHEY, CDR2 SVGAGI. The CDR3 has 14 amino acids. The chain's CDR3 is CATRGTGWQETQHF. DNA for the CDR3: TGTGCCACCCGAGGGACAGGTTGGCAAGAGACCCAGCACTTC.

This clonotype was observed at least ten times. The V gene is TRBV14, the J gene TRBJ2-5; D is uncertain. Trimming left V 0 bases short and J 5 bases short, with 7 bases between. The CDR3 runs 13 residues. Germline V gene lookup returns CDR1 SGHDN and CDR2 FVKESK. As DNA, the CDR3 is TGTGCCAGCAGCCAAGAACATATGGAGACCCAGTACTTC. This translates into CASSQEHMETQYF.

The sample holds a few counts of this clonotype. This chain links TRBV20-1 with TRBJ2-7, with 11 bases matching TRBD2. The length of the CDR3 is 15 residues. V gave up 1 base and J gave up 1 base; unmatched junction bases: 3. Germline-derived CDR1 and CDR2 are DFQATT and SNEGSKA (reference sequence). CDR3 nucleotide sequence: TGCAGTGCTAGAGCCGGGACTAGCGGATCCTACGAGCAGTACTTC. Its translation is CSARAGTSGSYEQYF.

Turning to this clonotype: This may come from a read error, since a much larger clone is one base off. V gene TRBV9 combines with J gene TRBJ2-7, with a tentative D call TRBD2 (6 bases). The germline V gene has CDR1 SGDLS and CDR2 YYNGEE. This CDR3 region has 14 residues. The CDR3 DNA reads TGTGCCGGCAGCGTAGGGCGGGGTTGGGACGAGCAGTACTTC. It translates to CAGSVGRGWDEQYF.

This chain uses TRBV10-3 with TRBJ2-1; D is unclear. The germline V and J ends were trimmed by 4 bases and 3 bases, with 4 bases remaining between them. CDR1 and CDR2 from the germline V gene are ENHRY and SYGVKD. This CDR3 region has 12 residues. The CDR3 reads CAISGDYNEQFF. Written as DNA, the CDR3 is TGTGCCATCAGTGGGGACTACAATGAGCAGTTCTTC.

V is TRBV7-9 and J is TRBJ2-3, with D possibly matching TRBD2 (6 bases). Deletions cut 7 bases from V and 1 base from J, with 21 bases between. The CDR3 sequence is 17 residues long. Per germline, CDR1 SEHNR and CDR2 FQNEAQ (reference sequence). The CDR3 DNA reads as TGTGCCAGCACCCCAGATCTACGGGAGTTCGGCACAGATACGCAGTATTTT. Protein product: CASTPDLREFGTDTQYF.

This clonotype is medium-sized. V is TRBV4-3 and J is TRBJ1-2, with D unresolved. The CDR3 totals 15 residues. Looked up from germline, CDR1 is LGHNA and CDR2 is YSLEER. V lost 0 bases and J lost 4, with 12 bases in between. CDR3 nucleotides: TGCGCCAGCAGCCAAGAGGGAAAAGACCTCTATGGCTACACCTTC. Translated, it gives CASSQEGKDLYGYTF.

Relative to its sample, this clonotype is medium-sized. This sequence joins TRBV5-6 and TRBJ2-7; D is ambiguous. This CDR3 has 11 amino acids. The germline V and J ends were trimmed by 4 bases and 4 bases, with 6 bases remaining between them. Germline CDR1 reads SGHDT; CDR2 reads YYEEEE. The CDR3 is CASSLQYEQYF. CDR3 nucleotide sequence: TGTGCCAGCAGCCTCCAGTACGAGCAGTACTTC.